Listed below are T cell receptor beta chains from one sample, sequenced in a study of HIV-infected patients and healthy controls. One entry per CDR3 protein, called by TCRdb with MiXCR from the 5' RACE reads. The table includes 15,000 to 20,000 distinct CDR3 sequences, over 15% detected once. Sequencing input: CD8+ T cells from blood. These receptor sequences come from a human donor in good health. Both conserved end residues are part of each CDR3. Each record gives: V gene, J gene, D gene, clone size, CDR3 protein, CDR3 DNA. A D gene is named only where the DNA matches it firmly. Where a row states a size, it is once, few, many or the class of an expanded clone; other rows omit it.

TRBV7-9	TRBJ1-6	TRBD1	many	CASSRGAGGVTVINSPLHF	TGTGCCAGCAGCCGGGGGGCAGGGGGCGTGACTGTGATAAATTCACCCCTCCACTTT
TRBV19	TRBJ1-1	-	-	CASSMWSGNTEAFF	TGTGCCAGTAGTATGTGGTCCGGGAACACTGAAGCTTTCTTT
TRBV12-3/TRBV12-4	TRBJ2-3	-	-	CASRGSTDTQYF	TGTGCCAGCAGGGGGAGCACAGATACGCAGTATTTT
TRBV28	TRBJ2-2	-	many	CASRGPNTGELFF	TGTGCCAGCCGGGGGCCGAACACCGGGGAGCTGTTTTTT
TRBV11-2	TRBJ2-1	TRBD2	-	CASSLVTSGYNEQFF	TGTGCCAGCAGCTTAGTAACTAGCGGGTACAATGAGCAGTTCTTC
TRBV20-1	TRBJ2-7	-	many	CSARDLVPRSSYEQYF	TGCAGTGCTAGAGATCTCGTCCCCAGGTCCTCCTACGAGCAGTACTTC
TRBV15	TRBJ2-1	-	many	CATSRDRSREQFF	TGTGCCACCAGCAGAGATCGTTCCCGTGAGCAGTTCTTC
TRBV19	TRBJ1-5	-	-	CASSIDLWQPQHF	TGTGCCAGTAGTATAGATTTATGGCAGCCCCAGCATTTT
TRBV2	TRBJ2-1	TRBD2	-	CASRPRLAGGHNEQFF	TGTGCCAGCAGGCCCCGACTGGCGGGAGGGCACAATGAGCAGTTCTTC
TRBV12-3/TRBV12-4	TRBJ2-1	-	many	CASSLALLGSYNEQFF	TGTGCCAGCAGTTTAGCGCTACTAGGCTCCTACAATGAGCAGTTCTTC
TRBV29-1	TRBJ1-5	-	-	CSVAGDGNQPQHF	TGCAGCGTTGCGGGGGACGGCAATCAGCCCCAGCATTTT
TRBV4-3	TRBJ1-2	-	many	CASSLAAAGTNYGYTF	TGCGCCAGCAGCCTAGCCGCGGCAGGAACTAACTATGGCTACACCTTC